What follows are 6 T cell receptor beta chains derived from one specimen sequenced in a study of T cell repertoires in aging, cancer and after chemotherapy (dated by TCRdb to between 2018 and 2020). Sequencing was performed on an Illumina MiSeq. Rearranged TRB sequences spanning V, D and J segments were amplified by multiplex touch-down PCR using a mixed TRB-A/B primer pool. TCRdb took the public reads, trimmed them with fastp at Q25, ran MiXCR for clone calling and kept in-frame beta chains. One record per CDR3 amino acid sequence lists the most common genes and DNA. The sample includes 950 or so distinct CDR3 sequences, with roughly 20% observed a single time. The biggest ten clones account for approximately 35% of the sample. TCR beta rearrangements were amplified from genomic DNA extracted from peripheral blood rather than from sorted cells or RNA. The sample was blood. The source of these receptors is a human donor with a solid tumor.

The chain employs TRBV12-3 or TRBV12-4 and TRBJ2-5; 9 nucleotides line up with TRBD1. V dropped 3 bases and J dropped 4; count of bases not matched to a gene: 3. The CDR3 sequence is 14 residues long. The CDR3 region has the DNA TGTGCCAGCAGTTTTGACAGGGGGGCAGAGACCCAGTACTTC. The encoded protein is CASSFDRGAETQYF.

A few counts support this clonotype. This chain joins TRBV19 and TRBJ1-5; 9 bases fit TRBD1. With V trimmed by 1 base and J by 5 bases, 3 bases remained unmatched. The CDR3 has 15 residues. From germline, CDR1 is LNHDA and CDR2 SQIVND (reference sequence). In nucleotides, the CDR3 is TGTGCCAGTAGTATAGCCCGGGACAGGGATCAGCCCCAGCATTTT. This codes for CASSIARDRDQPQHF.

This sequence joins TRBV11-2 and TRBJ2-3; 10 positions agree with TRBD2. The CDR3 contains 16 residues. CDR1 is SGHAT and CDR2 is FQNNGV in the germline V gene. Trimming at V came to 4 bases and at J to 0 bases, leaving 4 bases not matched to a gene. The CDR3 sequence is CASSSGTSVSTDTQYF. CDR3 DNA: TGTGCCAGCAGCTCCGGGACTAGCGTGAGCACAGATACGCAGTATTTT.

This clonotype has only a few counts. The chain couples TRBV10-2 to TRBJ2-7; possibly TRBD2 for D (6 bases). V gave up 1 base and J gave up 7 bases, with 14 bases separating them. CDR1 and CDR2 (germline): WSHSY, SAAADI. The CDR3 loop spans 14 amino acids. The CDR3 protein is CASSELDGAGEQYF. The CDR3 DNA sequence: TGCGCCAGCAGTGAGTTGGACGGTGCGGGGGAGCAGTACTTC.

This clonotype is labeled large. V and J are TRBV6-5 and TRBJ2-3, with TRBD1 matching 7 bases. This CDR3 is built from 14 residues. V was pared by 4 bases and J by 2 bases, with 3 bases of the junction left unmatched. Germline CDR1 reads MNHEY; CDR2 reads SVGAGI. CDR3 loop: CASSSGQTTDTQYF. In nucleotides, the CDR3 is TGTGCCAGCAGTTCGGGACAGACCACAGATACGCAGTATTTT.

Concerning this clonotype itself: Germline is not matched at one junction end, which may reflect a read error. The chain has TRBV5-6 and TRBJ2-1; the match to TRBD1 covers 8 bases. Germline V gene lookup returns CDR1 SGHDT and CDR2 YYEEEE. This CDR3 region has 14 residues. The CDR3 nucleotides are TGCGCCAGCAGCGTGGGACAGGACTACAATGAGCAGTTCTTC. Translated: CASSVGQDYNEQFF.